Described below is a single TCR beta chain sequence and its context. One end of the junction fails to match germline, which may point to a read error. This entry belongs to a study of cytomegalovirus exposure and HLA in healthy donors. The PCR contained 60 Vbeta and 13 Jbeta primers. Data came from immunoSEQ multiplex PCR; TCRdb stores just in-frame clones and leaves some out. Among about 140,000 clones, over 75% were seen once, and the ten largest hold 8.8%. The length of the CDR3 is 16 residues. The V gene's germline CDR1 is SSHAT and CDR2 FNYEAQ (reference sequence). This TCR was recovered from a woman in her 50s in good health and CMV-seropositive. Sequenced material: PBMCs. This chain connects TRBV7-7 to TRBJ2-3, with TRBD2 identical over 12 bases. DNA for the CDR3: TGTGCTAGCAGCCCCGGACTAGCGGGGTCCACAGATACGCAGTATTTT. The encoded protein is CASSPGLAGSTDTQYF. Full variable domain (remainder filled in from reference TRBV7-7 and TRBJ2-3): GAGVSQSPRYKVTKRGQDVTLRCDPISSHATLYWYQQALGQGPEFLTYFNYEAQPDKSGLPSDRFSAERPEGSISTLTIQRTEQRDSAMYRCASSPGLAGSTDTQYFGPGTRLTVL.